Below, 11 T cell receptor beta chains from the same sample are listed, as sequenced in a study of T cells in localized non-small cell lung cancer. This table comes from immunoSEQ multiplex PCR, and its TCRdb copy is limited to in-frame clones, with some not included. Here the sample spans approximately 70,000 clones, approximately 80% being singletons. This specimen was PBMCs, taken before any cancer treatment. These receptors were taken from a man aged 40 to 75 with stage II lung adenocarcinoma.

For the CDR3, the DNA is TGTGCCAGCAGCTTCTCGGGGAGCACAGATACGCAGTATTTT. This sequence encodes CASSFSGSTDTQYF. This chain uses TRBV5-6 with TRBJ2-3; D perhaps matches TRBD2 (5 bases). The V and J ends lost 2 bases and 0 bases respectively, with 7 bases between them. This CDR3 contains 14 residues. Germline V gene lookup returns CDR1 SGHDT and CDR2 YYEEEE.

This clone was seen a handful of times. J is TRBJ1-1 and V is TRBV7-9; no clear D. Per germline, CDR1 SEHNR and CDR2 FQNEAQ (reference sequence). The length of the CDR3 is 14 residues. The V end was cut by 1 base, the J end by 3 bases, with 9 bases between. CDR3 sequence reads: CASSLGVGDTEAFF. The CDR3 DNA sequence: TGTGCCAGCAGCTTAGGGGTTGGGGACACTGAAGCTTTCTTT.

This clone was seen a single time. This chain links TRBV9 with TRBJ1-2, with D unclear. Germline assignment: CDR1 SGDLS and CDR2 YYNGEE. This CDR3 comprises 11 residues. Trimming shortened V by 3 bases and J by 6 bases, and 6 bases separated the two germline ends. DNA for the CDR3: TGTGCCAGCAGCGCAGCTGATGGCTACACCTTC. Translated: CASSAADGYTF.

V and J are TRBV6-6 and TRBJ1-2; D may be TRBD1 (6 bases). Germline V gene data show CDR1 as MNHNY and CDR2 as SVGAGI (reference sequence). The CDR3 contains 13 residues. V lost 2 bases and J 7 bases, leaving 11 bases between the germline ends. In DNA form, the CDR3 reads TGTGCCAGCAGTTACGGGCAGGGGTTTGGCTACACCTTC. Protein: CASSYGQGFGYTF.

This clone has only a few counts. The CDR3 loop reads CASSLGGTGSQPQHF. Written as DNA, the CDR3 is TGCGCCAGCAGCTTGGGAGGGACAGGATCTCAGCCCCAGCATTTT. V is TRBV5-1 and J is TRBJ1-5, with 8 bases fitting TRBD1. Per the germline V gene, CDR1 is SGHRS and CDR2 is YFSETQ. The CDR3 covers 15 residues. V dropped 0 bases and J dropped 6; count of bases not matched to a gene: 5.

The CDR3 DNA reads TGTGCCAGCAAGAAAGGGGTTGATAATGAAAAACTGTTTTTT. Amino acids: CASKKGVDNEKLFF. This chain uses TRBV7-2 with TRBJ1-4; D perhaps matches TRBD1 (5 bases). The V gene's germline CDR1 is SGHTA and CDR2 FQGNSA. V lost 7 bases, J lost 4 bases, and 13 bases lay in between. The CDR3 loop spans 14 amino acids.

The rearrangement uses TRBV7-9 and TRBJ2-3; 9 bases match TRBD1. This CDR3 spans 16 amino acids. V gave up 1 base and J gave up 3 bases; unmatched junction bases: 5. Germline values: CDR1 SEHNR, CDR2 FQNEAQ (reference sequence). As DNA, the CDR3 is TGTGCCAGCAGCTTAGGACAGGGGGTCCCTACAGATACGCAGTATTTT. This sequence encodes CASSLGQGVPTDTQYF. Full variable domain (remainder filled in from reference TRBV7-9 and TRBJ2-3): DTGVSQNPRHKITKRGQNVTFRCDPISEHNRLYWYRQTLGQGPEFLTYFQNEAQLEKSRLLSDRFSAERPKGSFSTLEIQRTEQGDSAMYLCASSLGQGVPTDTQYFGPGTRLTVL.

This clone was observed at least ten times. The gene calls are TRBV5-1 and TRBJ2-5, with TRBD1 identical over 7 bases. Per the germline V gene, CDR1 is SGHRS and CDR2 is YFSETQ. V shed 0 bases, J shed 3 bases, and the junction held 2 bases outside the gene matches. CDR3 size: 14 residues. The CDR3 spells CASSLDTGEETQYF. The CDR3 nucleotides read TGCGCCAGCAGCTTGGACACAGGGGAAGAGACCCAGTACTTC.

The rearrangement joins TRBV2 to TRBJ2-3; the match to TRBD2 covers 7 bases. From germline, CDR1 is SNHLY and CDR2 FYNNEI. With V trimmed by 9 bases and J by 4 bases, 7 bases remained unmatched. The CDR3 is made up of 13 amino acids. CDR3 nucleotide sequence: TGTGCCAGGCGGCGGGAGCTGCCAGATACGCAGTATTTT. This gives the protein CARRRELPDTQYF.

This clone was counted a single time. The rearrangement uses TRBV19 and TRBJ2-4; 16 nucleotides align to TRBD2. J was trimmed by 7 bases and V by 3 bases; bases with no gene match: 6. This CDR3 contains 17 residues. Germline lookup yields CDR1 LNHDA and CDR2 SQIVND (reference sequence). The CDR3 sequence is CASSMGTSGRATNIQYF. In DNA form, the CDR3 reads TGTGCCAGTAGTATGGGGACTAGCGGGAGGGCCACGAACATTCAGTACTTC.

The chain carries TRBV19 and TRBJ2-2, with TRBD1 as a possible D gene (5 bases). This CDR3 contains 15 residues. V lost 3 bases and J 2 bases, leaving 10 bases between the germline ends. Per germline, CDR1 LNHDA and CDR2 SQIVND (reference sequence). The CDR3 spells CASSIQDINTGELFF. The DNA of the CDR3 is TGTGCCAGTAGTATCCAGGACATCAACACCGGGGAGCTGTTTTTT.